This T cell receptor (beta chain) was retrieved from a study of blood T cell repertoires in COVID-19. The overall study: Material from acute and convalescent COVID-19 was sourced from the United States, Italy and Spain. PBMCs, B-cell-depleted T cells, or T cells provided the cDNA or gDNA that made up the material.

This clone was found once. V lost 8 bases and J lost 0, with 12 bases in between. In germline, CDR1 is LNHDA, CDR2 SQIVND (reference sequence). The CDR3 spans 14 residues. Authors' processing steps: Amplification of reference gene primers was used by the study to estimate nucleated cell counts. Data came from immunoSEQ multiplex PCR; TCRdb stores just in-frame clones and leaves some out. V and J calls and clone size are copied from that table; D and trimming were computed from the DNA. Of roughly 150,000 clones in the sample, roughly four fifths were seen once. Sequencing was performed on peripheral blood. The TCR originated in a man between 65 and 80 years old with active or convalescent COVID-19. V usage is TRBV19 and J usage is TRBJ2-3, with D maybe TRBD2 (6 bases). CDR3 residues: CASRLATSTDTQYF. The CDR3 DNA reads TGTGCCAGTCGGCTAGCGACTAGCACAGATACGCAGTATTTT.